This section outlines one TCR beta chain sequence together with its context. Germline-derived CDR1 and CDR2 are KGHSH and LQKENI. V lost 2 bases and J lost 1; bases outside the gene matches: 13. The CDR3 sequence is 18 residues long. The source of the sample is a study of blood T cell repertoires in COVID-19. Libraries were prepared by immunoSEQ multiplex PCR; TCRdb keeps only in-frame clonotypes and omits some of them. The data contain hundreds of thousands of clones, about nine tenths of them singletons. The V gene is TRBV18, the J gene TRBJ1-1; the match to TRBD1 covers 7 bases. This clonotype originated in a woman in her 30s with acute COVID-19. Sample: PBMCs or T cells enriched from blood (not recorded which). The CDR3, as DNA: TGTGCCAGCTCACCAAGGGACAGTTGGTTGATGGGGAACACTGAAGCTTTCTTT. Amino acid sequence: CASSPRDSWLMGNTEAFF.